The rows below give T cell receptor beta chains drawn from one sample of a study of blood T cell repertoires in COVID-19. Here immunoSEQ multiplex PCR was the method, and the copy in TCRdb shows in-frame clones only, minus some. This sample has 250,000 or so clones, with approximately 89% found just once. The sequenced material came from PBMCs or T cells enriched from blood (not recorded which). These TCRs come from a woman younger than 45 who had been exposed to COVID-19. Both conserved end residues are part of each CDR3. A D gene is named only where the DNA matches it firmly. The size entry is marked missing in some rows and otherwise reads once, few, many or a size class.

>-|TRBV15|TRBJ2-7|-
TGTGCCACCAGCAGAGACGTGGCGGTCCCCTACGAGCAGTACTTC
CATSRDVAVPYEQYF
>-|TRBV7-3|TRBJ2-1|TRBD1
TGTGCCAGCAGTCTGGACAGGGACAATGAGCAGTTCTTC
CASSLDRDNEQFF
>few|TRBV3-1/TRBV3-2|TRBJ2-1|TRBD2
TGTGCCAGCAGCCACCTTAGCGGGAGGGGATTCAATGAGCAGTTCTTC
CASSHLSGRGFNEQFF
>-|TRBV4-2|TRBJ2-3|TRBD1
TGTGCCAGCAGCCTCGACAGGGACACAGATACGCAGTATTTT
CASSLDRDTDTQYF
>once|TRBV6-5|TRBJ2-1|-
TGTGCCAGCAGTTACGAAGCAGGAAGCTCCTACAATGAGCAGTTCTTC
CASSYEAGSSYNEQFF
>-|TRBV11-2|TRBJ2-2|TRBD2
TGTGCCAGCAGCTTTACGGGAGGGCCGAACACCGGGGAGCTGTTTTTT
CASSFTGGPNTGELFF
>-|TRBV6-5|TRBJ2-3|-
TGTGCCAGCAGTTATAATCACAGATCCTACACAGATACGCAGTATTTT
CASSYNHRSYTDTQYF
>-|TRBV28|TRBJ1-2|TRBD1
TGTGCCAGCAGTCCCGGGACAGGGTTTGGTGGCTACACCTTC
CASSPGTGFGGYTF
>-|TRBV6-5|TRBJ2-2|-
TGTGCCAGCAGGGGTGAGGGTCCGAACACCGGGGAGCTGTTTTTT
CASRGEGPNTGELFF
>-|TRBV2|TRBJ1-2|-
TGTGCCAGCAGTGAAAACGGAGCGAGGAGCTATGGCTACACCTTC
CASSENGARSYGYTF
>-|TRBV6-5|TRBJ1-2|-
TGTGCCAGCAGCACTGATGTGGACAGTTGGGGCTACACCTTC
CASSTDVDSWGYTF
>-|TRBV9|TRBJ1-5|-
TGTGCCAGCAGCGCGCAGGGTTTGGGCAATCAGCCCCAGCATTTT
CASSAQGLGNQPQHF
>-|TRBV21-1|TRBJ1-2|-
TGTGCCAGCAGCAAAGGGGCGGTAACGGGGACAGGAACCAACTATGGCTACACCTTC
CASSKGAVTGTGTNYGYTF
>-|TRBV19|TRBJ2-3|-
TGTGCCAGTAGTGCGGACACGAACACAGATACGCAGTATTTT
CASSADTNTDTQYF
>-|TRBV2|TRBJ1-5|-
TGTGCCAGCAGACACCTTAATCAGCCCCAGCATTTT
CASRHLNQPQHF
>-|TRBV30|TRBJ1-1|-
TGTGCCTGGAGCGTCCGGGATGTGAGGTTCACTGAAGCTTTCTTT
CAWSVRDVRFTEAFF
>-|TRBV10-3|TRBJ2-1|TRBD2
TGTGCCATCAGTGACCCTAGCGGGAGCGTAGGTAATGAGCAGTTCTTC
CAISDPSGSVGNEQFF
>-|TRBV11-3|TRBJ2-3|TRBD1
TGTGCCAGCAGCTTACCTGGGACAGGTCCTTACACAGATACGCAGTATTTT
CASSLPGTGPYTDTQYF
>-|TRBV11-1|TRBJ2-1|TRBD1
TGTGCCAGCAGTGTTGACAGGGTCTACAATGAGCAGTTCTTC
CASSVDRVYNEQFF
>-|TRBV6-5|TRBJ2-7|TRBD1
TGTGCCAGCAGTTACTATGGACAGGAGACCTACGAGCAGTACTTC
CASSYYGQETYEQYF
>once|TRBV30|TRBJ1-3|-
TGTGCCTGGACAGGACACTCCTCTGGAAACACCATATATTTT
CAWTGHSSGNTIYF
>-|TRBV7-8|TRBJ1-4|TRBD1
TGTGCCAGCAGCCCTAGACAGGGGACAGGGGAAAAACTGTTTTTT
CASSPRQGTGEKLFF
>-|TRBV28|TRBJ1-5|TRBD1
TGTGCCAGCAGTATCCGTTACCCGGGACAGACATATAGCAATCAGCCCCAGCATTTT
CASSIRYPGQTYSNQPQHF
>once|TRBV28|TRBJ2-1|TRBD2
TGTGCCAGCAGTCACGGGACTAGCGGGATTGATGAGCAGTTCTTC
CASSHGTSGIDEQFF
>-|TRBV5-1|TRBJ2-5|-
TGCGCCAGCAGCCTAAGACTAAAGCCCGAGACCCAGTACTTC
CASSLRLKPETQYF
>-|TRBV3-1/TRBV3-2|TRBJ2-1|TRBD1
TGTGCCAGCAGCCCCGGGACAGGGGACAATGAGCAGTTCTTC
CASSPGTGDNEQFF
>-|TRBV5-1|TRBJ2-1|TRBD2
TGCGCCAGCAGCTTGACCCGTACTAGCGGGGGGGAGAATGAGCAGTTCTTC
CASSLTRTSGGENEQFF
>once|TRBV5-6|TRBJ2-7|-
TGTGCCAGCAGCTTGGTGCCGAGCTCCTACGAGCAGTACTTC
CASSLVPSSYEQYF
>-|TRBV7-9|TRBJ1-6|-
TGTGCCAGCAGCGCCGGACAGATTGATAATTCACCCCTCCACTTT
CASSAGQIDNSPLHF
>-|TRBV19|TRBJ2-4|TRBD1
TGTGCCAGTAGTATGAGGCCCCACAGGGGTCAGTACTTC
CASSMRPHRGQYF
>-|TRBV27|TRBJ1-6|TRBD1
TGTGCCAGCAGTTGGCGGACAGGGTGGGGGTCACCCCTCCACTTT
CASSWRTGWGSPLHF
>-|TRBV5-4|TRBJ2-1|TRBD2
TGTGCCAGCAGCTTGGGGACTAGCCCCAATGAGCAGTTCTTC
CASSLGTSPNEQFF
>-|TRBV29-1|TRBJ2-1|TRBD1
TGCAGCGTTGGCGGGACAGGGATAAATGAGCAGTTCTTC
CSVGGTGINEQFF
>-|TRBV5-1|TRBJ2-5|TRBD1
TGCGCCAGCAGCTCGGGACAGCGGATTGAGACCCAGTACTTC
CASSSGQRIETQYF
>medium-sized|TRBV13|TRBJ2-5|TRBD1
TGTGCCAGCAGCTTAGGGGCCGGGACAGGGAAAGAGACCCAGTACTTC
CASSLGAGTGKETQYF
>-|TRBV28|TRBJ1-2|-
TGTGCCAGCAGCCTACAGGGAGATGGCTACACCTTC
CASSLQGDGYTF
>-|TRBV7-9|TRBJ1-2|-
TGTGCCAGCAGCTTATCGGGAGGGAGAGGCTACACCTTC
CASSLSGGRGYTF
>-|TRBV27|TRBJ2-1|TRBD2
TGTGCCAGCAGTCCCTTTAGCGGGGGCTCCTACAATGAGCAGTTCTTC
CASSPFSGGSYNEQFF
>-|TRBV20-1|TRBJ2-1|-
TGCAGTGCTAGTGCCAGGGGAGTTGGTAGGAATGAGCAGTTCTTC
CSASARGVGRNEQFF
>-|TRBV13|TRBJ2-2|-
TGTGCCAGCAGGCCCGAACAGATTCCCGGGGAGCTGTTTTTT
CASRPEQIPGELFF
>-|TRBV15|TRBJ1-1|-
TGTGCCACCAGCATTGTATCAGGCACTGAAGCTTTCTTT
CATSIVSGTEAFF
>-|TRBV19|TRBJ1-2|TRBD1
TGTGCCAGTAGTACGACAGGGCTTCTCCTCGGCTACACCTTC
CASSTTGLLLGYTF
>once|TRBV28|TRBJ2-2|TRBD2
TGTGCCAGCAGCTCCCCGACTAGCGCCTCGGGATCCGGGGAGCTGTTTTTT
CASSSPTSASGSGELFF
>-|TRBV6-2/TRBV6-3|TRBJ2-1|-
TGTGCCAGCAGTTACCGGGGTAGGTCTGAGCAGTTCTTC
CASSYRGRSEQFF
>-|TRBV6-5|TRBJ1-5|-
TGTGCCAGCATTCGACTCCCTGATAGCAATCAGCCCCAGCATTTT
CASIRLPDSNQPQHF
>-|TRBV30|TRBJ2-1|TRBD2
TGTGCCTGGAGTGTACGATGGCCGACCACGCGGGGGAGTTCGCTCTCCTACAATGAGCAGTTCTTC
CAWSVRWPTTRGSSLSYNEQFF
>-|TRBV7-6|TRBJ2-1|TRBD1
TGTGCCAGCAGCTTATTGACAGGGGGCTCCTACAATGAGCAGTTCTTC
CASSLLTGGSYNEQFF
>-|TRBV5-1|TRBJ2-6|-
TGCGCCAGCAAGGGGACAAGCTCTGGGGCCAACGTCCTGACTTTC
CASKGTSSGANVLTF
>-|TRBV7-3|TRBJ2-3|TRBD2
TGTGCCAGCAGCCCCCTCGGACTAGCGGCCACAGATACGCAGTATTTT
CASSPLGLAATDTQYF